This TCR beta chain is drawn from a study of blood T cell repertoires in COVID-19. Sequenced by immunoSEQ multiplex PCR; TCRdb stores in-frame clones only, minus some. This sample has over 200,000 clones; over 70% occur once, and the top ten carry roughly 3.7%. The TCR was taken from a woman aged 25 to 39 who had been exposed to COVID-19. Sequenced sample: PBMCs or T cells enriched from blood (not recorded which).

The CDR3 sequence: CASSLGEMNTEAFF. The CDR3 DNA follows: TGCGCCAGCAGCTTGGGAGAGATGAACACTGAAGCTTTCTTT. The chain links TRBV5-1 to TRBJ1-1; D gene ambiguous. The germline V gene has CDR1 SGHRS and CDR2 YFSETQ. V lost 0 bases, J lost 0 bases, and 6 bases lay in between. CDR3 length: 14 residues. Variable domain in full (rest from reference TRBV5-1 and TRBJ1-1): KAGVTQTPRYLIKTRGQQVTLSCSPISGHRSVSWYQQTPGQGLQFLFEYFSETQRNKGNFPGRFSGRQFSNSRSEMNVSTLELGDSALYLCASSLGEMNTEAFFGQGTRLTVV.